This T cell receptor beta chain was recovered during a study of beta chain features in type 1 diabetes. In this sample, this clone turned up a few times. Its target is unknown. All of the isolated RNA was reverse transcribed, so expressed TCRB transcripts were sequenced. Roughly 3.4 million reads per sample on average were obtained from naive, central memory and regulatory T cell samples. Libraries were prepared by immunoSEQ multiplex PCR; TCRdb keeps only in-frame clonotypes and omits some of them. The data hold 400,000 to 450,000 clones, with approximately 15% observed a single time. Study-level results: For patients, the naive, central memory and Treg TCRB repertoires appeared more alike than for healthy donors.

This CDR3 contains 13 residues. Looked up from germline, CDR1 is SEHNR and CDR2 is FQNEAQ (reference sequence). Trimming removed 1 base at V and 14 bases at J, with 12 bases between. The specimen sequenced was naive CD4+ T cells from blood. This sequence joins TRBV7-9 and TRBJ1-6, with D tentatively TRBD1 (6 bases). The TCR comes from a man younger than 45 in good health. DNA of the CDR3: TGTGCCAGCAGCTTAGGACAGGTTAATGCCCTCCACTTT. Its translation is CASSLGQVNALHF. Looking up the rest from reference TRBV7-9 and TRBJ1-6 gives the full variable domain: DTGVSQNPRHKITKRGQNVTFRCDPISEHNRLYWYRQTLGQGPEFLTYFQNEAQLEKSRLLSDRFSAERPKGSFSTLEIQRTEQGDSAMYLCASSLGQVNALHFGNGTRLTVT.